This TCR beta chain was recovered during a study of post-analysis software for immune sequencing data. At the level of the study: Relapsing-remitting, secondary progressive and progressive-relapsing forms of multiple sclerosis all featured among disease courses. General study results and limits: Samples from a shared batch, those prepared together, strongly co-clustered by F measure. A significant reduction in normalized Chao1 diversity was observed in multiple sclerosis patients versus controls. Relative to controls, patients had 4 or 5 TRBV segments at higher frequency, with TRBV5-6, TRBV5-1 and TRBV20-1 among these.

Unique molecular identifiers featured in each of the TCR beta cDNA libraries. T cells numbering roughly 0.85 to 11 million gave rise to 500,000 to 600,000 cDNA molecules. TCRdb re-derived calls from the PCR reads in MiXCR, one entry per CDR3 protein. The sample consists of 650,000 to 850,000 distinct CDR3 sequences, around 46% of them appearing once. Germline V gene data show CDR1 as KGHDR and CDR2 as SFDVKD. The V and J ends lost 11 bases and 0 bases, in that order; junction bases with no gene match: 10. This CDR3 is built from 17 residues. A few counts support this clonotype. No antigen is known for it.

The sample comprised blood. The clonotype comes from a girl aged 5-17 years with multiple sclerosis. This chain connects TRBV24-1 to TRBJ2-3; 13 nucleotides agree with TRBD2. CDR3 coding DNA: TGTGCCAAAAGCGGGACTAGCGGGAACTCTAGCACAGATACGCAGTATTTT. It yields the protein CAKSGTSGNSSTDTQYF.